A selection of T cell receptor beta chains follows, all from one sample in a study of metastatic and nonmetastatic thyroid tumors. TCRdb re-called the PCR reads through MiXCR. Of about 8,400 clones in the sample, 31% were seen once. Source material: tumor tissue. The receptors come from a female donor with papillary thyroid cancer or a benign thyroid nodule (not recorded which). Some clones in this sample may be carry-over from other donors' samples. CDR3s include the opening cysteine and the closing phenylalanine or tryptophan. Each record gives: J gene, V gene, clone size, D gene, CDR3 DNA, CDR3 protein. A D gene is named only where the DNA matches it firmly. The size field is filled for only some rows; it gives once, few, many or a size class.

TRBJ1-2,TRBV6-1,-,-,TGTGCCAGCAGAGCTACTGGGGAAAGGGGCTACACCTTC,CASRATGERGYTF
TRBJ1-5,TRBV19,-,-,TGTGCCAGTAGTATCACAGGGTCCCCCGGGGCCCAGCATTTT,CASSITGSPGAQHF
TRBJ1-1,TRBV6-2/TRBV6-3,few,-,TGTGCCAGCACTCTACTGGTACAGGGGAACACTGAAGCTTTCTTT,CASTLLVQGNTEAFF
TRBJ2-7,TRBV18,-,-,TGTGCCAGCTCCCTGGGGTATGGGGGTTCCGAGCAGTACTTC,CASSLGYGGSEQYF
TRBJ2-7,TRBV27,few,-,TGTGCCAGTGGACAGTACGAGCAGTACTTC,CASGQYEQYF
TRBJ2-7,TRBV20-1,-,-,TGCAGTGCCGATCCCCCCGGGACCGCAACCTACGAGCAGTACTTC,CSADPPGTATYEQYF
TRBJ1-5,TRBV6-2/TRBV6-3,-,-,TGTGCCAGCAGTTCCCTCCTTAGCAATCAGCCCCAGCATTTT,CASSSLLSNQPQHF
TRBJ1-2,TRBV5-1,-,-,TGCGCCAGCAGCGAAAGCGACGGAGCTAACTATGGCTACACCTTC,CASSESDGANYGYTF
TRBJ1-1,TRBV5-1,-,TRBD1,TGCGCCAGCAGCACGGGGACAGCGAACACTGAAGCTTTCTTT,CASSTGTANTEAFF
TRBJ2-2,TRBV6-2/TRBV6-3,-,-,TGTGCCAGCATCCGTGATTACAGCTACGGGGAGCTGTTTTTT,CASIRDYSYGELFF
TRBJ2-1,TRBV4-1,-,TRBD2,TGCGCCAGCAGCCAAGGTCCAGGCGGGGGGGCCCGGCAGTACAATGAGCAGTTCTTC,CASSQGPGGGARQYNEQFF
TRBJ2-1,TRBV11-3,few,-,TGTGCCAGCAGCTTAACTACCTCGGGGAATGAGCAGTTCTTC,CASSLTTSGNEQFF
TRBJ2-7,TRBV7-9,-,-,TGTGCCAGCGGCCCAGGTGGCATGTCCTACGAGCAGTACTTC,CASGPGGMSYEQYF
TRBJ1-1,TRBV2,-,-,TGTGCCAGCAGTGAAAGACTTTTCACTGAAGCTTTCTTT,CASSERLFTEAFF
TRBJ2-1,TRBV6-1,-,TRBD2,TGTGCCAGCACCCTCGGACTAGCGGGAGTAAATGAGCAGTTCTTC,CASTLGLAGVNEQFF
TRBJ2-3,TRBV6-1,few,-,TGTGCCAGCAGGCAAGCCCGAAGCACAGATACGCAGTATTTT,CASRQARSTDTQYF
TRBJ2-7,TRBV9,medium-sized,TRBD2,TGTGCCAGCAGCGTTTTCGCTAGCGGAACCTACGAGCAGTACTTC,CASSVFASGTYEQYF
TRBJ2-7,TRBV6-6,few,TRBD1,TGTGCCAGCAGTTACGCCACCGGGACAGAGGATGAGCAGTACTTC,CASSYATGTEDEQYF
TRBJ2-5,TRBV12-3/TRBV12-4,few,-,TGTGCCAGCAGTTTAGTACAGGGCGGGTATCAGGCGACCCAGTACTTC,CASSLVQGGYQATQYF
TRBJ2-1,TRBV20-1,-,TRBD1,TGCAGTGCGCAAACAGGGGTGTCCTACAATGAGCAGTTCTTC,CSAQTGVSYNEQFF
TRBJ2-7,TRBV27,-,TRBD2,TGTGCCAGCAGTTTAACTGGAGCCGGCGGGGGGGAGCAGTACTTC,CASSLTGAGGGEQYF
TRBJ2-1,TRBV20-1,-,TRBD1,TGCAGTGCTCCCGGACAGGGAGGATACAATGAGCAGTTCTTC,CSAPGQGGYNEQFF
TRBJ2-7,TRBV20-1,many,-,TGCAGTGCTAGAGAAGTCGGCAGGGGTTCTTACGAGCAGTACTTC,CSAREVGRGSYEQYF
TRBJ1-5,TRBV5-8,-,-,TGTGCCAGCAGCTTGGGGAACCCAGGGACGGGTCAGCCCCAGCATTTT,CASSLGNPGTGQPQHF
TRBJ2-2,TRBV27,-,-,TGTGCCATCGGAAGGCCGGGACCGAGCACCGGGGAGCTGTTTTTT,CAIGRPGPSTGELFF
TRBJ1-2,TRBV7-9,many,-,TGTGCCAGCAGCTTGACGGGGGCAGGCGGCTGCACCTTC,CASSLTGAGGCTF
TRBJ2-1,TRBV10-1,-,TRBD2,TGCGCCAGCAGTGCCGGGACTACGGGCTACAATGAGCAGTTCTTC,CASSAGTTGYNEQFF
TRBJ1-2,TRBV7-8,-,TRBD1,TGTGCCAGCAGCTTAGGTGGGCAGGGGGCGGGCGGCTACACCTTC,CASSLGGQGAGGYTF
TRBJ2-3,TRBV11-1,few,TRBD2,TGTGCCAGCAGCACCTCAGCGGGGGGGCCAAATACGCAGTATTTT,CASSTSAGGPNTQYF
TRBJ2-5,TRBV28,many,-,TGTGCCAGCGGTATGGGCCAAGAGACCCAGTACTTC,CASGMGQETQYF
TRBJ2-7,TRBV5-1,-,-,TGCGCCAGCGCCGGGACGGTCTCCTACGAGCAGTACTTC,CASAGTVSYEQYF
TRBJ1-2,TRBV5-4,many,TRBD1,TGTGCCAGCAGTATAGCAGGGGGCGCGGAAGGCTACACCTTC,CASSIAGGAEGYTF
TRBJ2-1,TRBV6-1,few,TRBD1,TGTGCCAGCAGTGAGGCAATCAGGGGGTATTACAATGAGCAGTTCTTC,CASSEAIRGYYNEQFF
TRBJ2-1,TRBV28,few,-,TGTGCCAGTAGCACACGACGGTGTGAGCAGTTCTTC,CASSTRRCEQFF
TRBJ1-1,TRBV18,-,TRBD1,TGTGCCAGCTCACCGACGGGGACAGGGAATGTAGAAGCTTTCTTT,CASSPTGTGNVEAFF
TRBJ2-3,TRBV7-9,medium-sized,-,TGTGCCAGCAGCCCGAATAGGTTCGGGGCAGATACGCAGTATTTT,CASSPNRFGADTQYF
TRBJ1-2,TRBV10-3,few,TRBD1,TGTGCCATCAACTGGCCGGGACAGCCCTATGGCTACACCTTC,CAINWPGQPYGYTF
TRBJ2-7,TRBV6-5,few,-,TGTGCCAGCAGTTTGTGGAGGGAGGACTACGAGCAGTACTTC,CASSLWREDYEQYF
TRBJ1-2,TRBV19,few,-,TGTGCCAGTAGTATACCAGGGTTCGGCTACACCTTC,CASSIPGFGYTF
TRBJ2-3,TRBV28,-,TRBD2,TGTGCCAGCAGTTTCCTTTCAGCGGGAAGGGCAGATACGCAGTATTTT,CASSFLSAGRADTQYF
TRBJ1-3,TRBV6-1,-,-,TGTGCCAGCAGTGTGTCTGGAAACACCATATATTTT,CASSVSGNTIYF
TRBJ1-1,TRBV20-1,medium-sized,TRBD1,TGCAGTGCTAGAGGTGGACAGGGGGCGCAGATGGGCGCTTTCTTT,CSARGGQGAQMGAFF
TRBJ2-7,TRBV7-8,once,-,TGTGCCAGCAGCTTAGGGCCTGACAGGAGCTCCTACGAGCAGTACTTC,CASSLGPDRSSYEQYF
TRBJ2-2,TRBV28,-,TRBD2,TGTGCCAGCAGTCGGACTAGCGCCCGTGACGGGGAGCTGTTTTTT,CASSRTSARDGELFF
TRBJ1-2,TRBV19,few,-,TGTGCCAGTAGTACGTGGACAGCCAAGAACTATGGCTACACCTTC,CASSTWTAKNYGYTF
TRBJ1-4,TRBV5-1,-,-,TGCGCCAGCCAGCCGAGGGATAATGAAAAACTGTTTTTT,CASQPRDNEKLFF
TRBJ1-5,TRBV19,few,-,TGTGCCAGTAGTATCGGACAGTCCAATCAGCCCCAGCATTTT,CASSIGQSNQPQHF
TRBJ2-3,TRBV28,few,TRBD1,TGTGCCAGCGGTCCCTCCCGGGACAGGCACGATACGCAGTATTTT,CASGPSRDRHDTQYF
TRBJ1-1,TRBV20-1,-,TRBD1,TGCAGTGCTAGGGGGACAGGGTTTGAAGCTTTCTTT,CSARGTGFEAFF
TRBJ1-2,TRBV7-2,few,-,TGTGCCAGCAGACGGGGTTTCTTGAGGGGTGAGGGCTACACCTTC,CASRRGFLRGEGYTF
TRBJ2-2,TRBV12-5,-,TRBD1,TGTGCTAGTGGTTTGGTACTGGGACAGGAAGACACCGGGGAGCTGTTTTTT,CASGLVLGQEDTGELFF
TRBJ2-1,TRBV19,-,-,TGTGCCAGTAGTAAGCCAGGGATAATGGATGAGCAGTTCTTC,CASSKPGIMDEQFF
TRBJ1-3,TRBV7-2,medium-sized,-,TGTGCCAGCAGCCCGTGGGGGAGTGGAAACACCATATATTTT,CASSPWGSGNTIYF